The sequence of this T cell receptor (beta chain) was determined in a study of monozygotic twins with inflammatory bowel disease. Germline CDR1 reads MGHRA; CDR2 reads YSYEKL. This CDR3 is built from 13 residues. TCRdb reprocessed the 5' RACE reads and stores each CDR3 protein as one record, lacking DNA. The sample is made up of more than 300,000 distinct CDR3 sequences, and the top ten hold around 2.6% of it. Total RNA was isolated from whole blood without T cell sorting. This TCR derives from a human donor with ulcerative colitis or Crohn's disease, or a healthy co-twin of an affected twin (not recorded which). The sample taken for sequencing was blood. The rearrangement joins TRBV4-1 to TRBJ2-1. The CDR3 is CASSQDPDNEQFF.